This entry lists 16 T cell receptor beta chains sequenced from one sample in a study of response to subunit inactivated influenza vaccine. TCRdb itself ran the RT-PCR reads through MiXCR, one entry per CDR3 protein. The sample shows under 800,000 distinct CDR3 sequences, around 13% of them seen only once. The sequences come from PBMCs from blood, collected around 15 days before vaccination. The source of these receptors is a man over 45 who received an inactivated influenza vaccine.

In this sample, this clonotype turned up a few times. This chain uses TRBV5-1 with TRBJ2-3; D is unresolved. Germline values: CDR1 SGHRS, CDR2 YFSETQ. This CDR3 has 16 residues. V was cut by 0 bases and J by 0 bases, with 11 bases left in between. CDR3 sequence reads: CASSLGAGPSTDTQYF. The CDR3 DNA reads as TGCGCCAGCAGCTTGGGGGCTGGCCCTAGCACAGATACGCAGTATTTT.

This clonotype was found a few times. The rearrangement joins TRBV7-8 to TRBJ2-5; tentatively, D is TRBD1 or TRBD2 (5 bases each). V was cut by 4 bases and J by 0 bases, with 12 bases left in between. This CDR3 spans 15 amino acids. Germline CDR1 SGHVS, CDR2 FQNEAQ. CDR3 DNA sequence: TGTGCCAGCAGCTCCGGGGCCCTGTACCAAGAGACCCAGTACTTC. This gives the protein CASSSGALYQETQYF. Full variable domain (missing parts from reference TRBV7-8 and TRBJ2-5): GAGVSQSPRYKVAKRGQDVALRCDPISGHVSLFWYQQALGQGPEFLTYFQNEAQLDKSGLPSDRFFAERPEGSVSTLKIQRTQQEDSAVYLCASSSGALYQETQYFGPGTRLLVL.

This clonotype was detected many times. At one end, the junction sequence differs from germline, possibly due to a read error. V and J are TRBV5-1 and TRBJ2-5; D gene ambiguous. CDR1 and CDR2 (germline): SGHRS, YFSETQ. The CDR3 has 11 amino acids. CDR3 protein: CASSLQETQYF. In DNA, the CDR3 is TGTGCCAGCTCCCTCCAAGAGACCCAGTACTTC.

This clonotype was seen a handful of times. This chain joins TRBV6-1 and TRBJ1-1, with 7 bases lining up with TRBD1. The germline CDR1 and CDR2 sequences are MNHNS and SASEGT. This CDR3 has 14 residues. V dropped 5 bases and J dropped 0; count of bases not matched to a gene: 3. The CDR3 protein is CASSMGQLNTEAFF. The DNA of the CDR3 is TGTGCCAGCAGTATGGGACAGCTGAACACTGAAGCTTTCTTT.

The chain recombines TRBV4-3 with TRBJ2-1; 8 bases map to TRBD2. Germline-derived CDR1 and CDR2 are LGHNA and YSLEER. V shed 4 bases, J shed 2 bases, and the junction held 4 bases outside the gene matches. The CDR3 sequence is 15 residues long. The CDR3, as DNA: TGCGCCAGCAGCCGGGCTAGCGGGCCCTACAATGAGCAGTTCTTC. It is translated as CASSRASGPYNEQFF.

CDR3 nucleotide sequence: TGTGCCAGCAGCCCTTCGGACAGGGGGAACTACGAGCAGTACTTC. The encoded protein is CASSPSDRGNYEQYF. The chain is built from TRBV7-9 and TRBJ2-7, with 10 bases identical to TRBD1. The CDR3 contains 15 residues. J lost 3 bases, V lost 5 bases, and 7 bases had no gene match. Germline CDR1 is SEHNR and CDR2 is FQNEAQ (reference sequence).

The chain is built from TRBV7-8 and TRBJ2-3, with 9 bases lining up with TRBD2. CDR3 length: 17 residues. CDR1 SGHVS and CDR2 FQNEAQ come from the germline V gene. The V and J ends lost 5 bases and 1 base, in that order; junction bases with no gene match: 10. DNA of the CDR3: TGTGCCAGCAGCAGTAGCGGGAGTTTACAGGGCACAGATACGCAGTATTTT. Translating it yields CASSSSGSLQGTDTQYF.

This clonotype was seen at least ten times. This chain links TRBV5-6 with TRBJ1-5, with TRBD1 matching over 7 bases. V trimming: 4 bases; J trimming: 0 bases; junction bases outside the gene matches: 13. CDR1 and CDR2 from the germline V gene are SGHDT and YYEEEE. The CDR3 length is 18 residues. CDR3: CASSAYRDRTYSNQPQHF. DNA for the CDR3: TGTGCCAGCAGCGCGTATCGGGACAGAACTTATAGCAATCAGCCCCAGCATTTT.

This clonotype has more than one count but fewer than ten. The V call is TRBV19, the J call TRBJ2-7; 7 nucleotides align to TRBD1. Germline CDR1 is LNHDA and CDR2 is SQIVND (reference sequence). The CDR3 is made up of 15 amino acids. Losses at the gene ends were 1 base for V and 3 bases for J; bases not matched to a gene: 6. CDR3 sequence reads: CASSIGGQAYYEQYF. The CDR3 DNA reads TGTGCCAGTAGTATAGGAGGACAGGCGTACTACGAGCAGTACTTC.

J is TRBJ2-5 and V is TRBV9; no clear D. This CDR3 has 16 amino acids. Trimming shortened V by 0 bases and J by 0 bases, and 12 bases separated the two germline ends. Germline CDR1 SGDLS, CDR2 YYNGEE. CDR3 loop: CASSVGHPLYQETQYF. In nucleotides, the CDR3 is TGTGCCAGCAGCGTAGGTCATCCCCTGTACCAAGAGACCCAGTACTTC.

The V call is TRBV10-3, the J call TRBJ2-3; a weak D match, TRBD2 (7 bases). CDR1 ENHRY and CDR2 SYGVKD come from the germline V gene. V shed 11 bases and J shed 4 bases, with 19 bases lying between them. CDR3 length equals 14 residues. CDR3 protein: CAARGGGVSDTQYF. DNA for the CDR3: TGTGCCGCGAGGGGAGGGGGGGTGTCAGATACGCAGTATTTT.

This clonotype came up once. CDR3 in amino acids: CASSLLVTSTDTQYF. In DNA, the CDR3 is TGTGCCAGCAGCTTACTGGTAACTAGCACAGATACGCAGTATTTT. The V and J genes are TRBV7-8 and TRBJ2-3, with D uncertain. CDR3 size: 15 residues. V shed 2 bases and J shed 0 bases, with 9 bases lying between them. Per the germline V gene, CDR1 is SGHVS and CDR2 is FQNEAQ.

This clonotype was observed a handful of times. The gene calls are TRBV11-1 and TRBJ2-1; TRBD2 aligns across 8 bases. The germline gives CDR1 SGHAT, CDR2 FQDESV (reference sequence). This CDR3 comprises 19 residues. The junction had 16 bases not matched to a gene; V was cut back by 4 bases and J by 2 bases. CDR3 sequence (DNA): TGTGCCAGCAGCTCACTATACACGGGAGGGCCTTGGGCCTACAATGAGCAGTTCTTC. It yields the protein CASSSLYTGGPWAYNEQFF.

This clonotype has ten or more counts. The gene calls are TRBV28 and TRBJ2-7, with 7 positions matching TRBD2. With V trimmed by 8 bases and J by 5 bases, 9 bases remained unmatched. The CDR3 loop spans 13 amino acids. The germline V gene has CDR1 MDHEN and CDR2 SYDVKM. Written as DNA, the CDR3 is TGTGCCAGCTCGGCGGGAGCCCTTGACGAGCAGTACTTC. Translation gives CASSAGALDEQYF.

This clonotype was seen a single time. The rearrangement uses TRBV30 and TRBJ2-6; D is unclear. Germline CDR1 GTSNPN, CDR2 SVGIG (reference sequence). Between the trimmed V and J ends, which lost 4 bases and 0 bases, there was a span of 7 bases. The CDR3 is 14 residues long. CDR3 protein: CAWIARSGANVLTF. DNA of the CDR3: TGTGCCTGGATAGCCCGCTCTGGGGCCAACGTCCTGACTTTC. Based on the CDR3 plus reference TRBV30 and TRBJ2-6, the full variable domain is SQTIHQWPATLVQPVGSPLSLECTVEGTSNPNLYWYRQAAGRGLQLLFYSVGIGQISSEVPQNLSASRPQDRQFILSSKKLLLSDSGFYLCAWIARSGANVLTFGAGSRLTVL.

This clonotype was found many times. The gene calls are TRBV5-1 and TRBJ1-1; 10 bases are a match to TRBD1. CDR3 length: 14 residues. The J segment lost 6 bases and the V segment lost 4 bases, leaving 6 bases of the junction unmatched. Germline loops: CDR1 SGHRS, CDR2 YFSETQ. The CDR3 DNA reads TGCGCCAGCAGCGGGGGACAGGGGCACGCTGAAGCTTTCTTT. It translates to CASSGGQGHAEAFF.